The 20 T cell receptor beta chains reported below all come from one sample, sequenced in a study of human T cells and chemical hapten exposure. Time point indicated: pre-sensitization, week 0. Treatment indicated: therapeutic diphenylcyclopropenone sensitization with weekly scalp DPC. TCRdb analysed the RACE reads with MiXCR anew, one entry per CDR3 protein. Among 180,000 or so distinct CDR3 sequences listed, more than 25% were seen once. Sequencing was performed on whole blood, taken in connection with sensitization to the hapten diphenylcyclopropenone (DPC). The receptors originated from a young woman with alopecia areata. Some clones in this sample may be carry-over from other donors' samples.

The rearrangement links TRBV5-1 to TRBJ2-6, with D possibly called TRBD1 or TRBD2 (5 bases each). The germline gives CDR1 SGHRS, CDR2 YFSETQ. V shed 4 bases and J shed 0 bases, with 11 bases lying between them. This CDR3 is built from 16 residues. CDR3 in DNA: TGCGCCAGCAGCGGGGGAGTAATCTCTGGGGCCAACGTCCTGACTTTC. Amino acids: CASSGGVISGANVLTF. Variable domain in full (rest from reference TRBV5-1 and TRBJ2-6): KAGVTQTPRYLIKTRGQQVTLSCSPISGHRSVSWYQQTPGQGLQFLFEYFSETQRNKGNFPGRFSGRQFSNSRSEMNVSTLELGDSALYLCASSGGVISGANVLTFGAGSRLTVL.

The table lists this clonotype with many counts. V is TRBV28 and J is TRBJ1-2, with 9 bases aligning to TRBD1. The CDR3 length is 16 residues. V trimming: 5 bases; J trimming: 5 bases; junction bases outside the gene matches: 12. The V gene's germline CDR1 is MDHEN and CDR2 SYDVKM. The CDR3 coding sequence is TGTGCCAGCAGTCCGGGGGGACAGGGAAAGACATATGGCTACACCTTC. Its translation: CASSPGGQGKTYGYTF.

In its sample, this clonotype was seen a few times. Written as DNA, the CDR3 is TGCGCCAGCAGCTTGGAGGGGAAGGGGCCCTATGGCTACACCTTC. Translation gives CASSLEGKGPYGYTF. This chain joins TRBV5-1 and TRBJ1-2, with D possibly being TRBD1 (5 bases). The germline CDR1 and CDR2 sequences are SGHRS and YFSETQ. Trimming shortened V by 0 bases and J by 4 bases, and 13 bases separated the two germline ends. The CDR3 is made up of 15 amino acids.

This clonotype was picked up a small number of times. V gene TRBV29-1 combines with J gene TRBJ2-1; TRBD2 agrees at 8 bases. The length of the CDR3 is 15 residues. Germline trimming cut 7 bases from V and 0 bases from J; bases unmatched to any gene: 8. CDR1 SQVTM and CDR2 ANQGSEA come from the germline V gene. The CDR3 region is CSANGGDLSYNEQFF. The CDR3 DNA is TGCAGCGCTAACGGGGGGGACCTCTCCTACAATGAGCAGTTCTTC.

This chain links TRBV20-1 with TRBJ2-7; 11 bases fit TRBD2. This CDR3 is built from 12 residues. The germline CDR1 and CDR2 sequences are DFQATT and SNEGSKA (reference sequence). The junction had 1 base not matched to a gene; V was cut back by 6 bases and J by 3 bases. As DNA, the CDR3 is TGCAGTGCACTAGCGGGAGACTACGAGCAGTACTTC. Translating gives CSALAGDYEQYF.

This clonotype was observed a handful of times. The chain is built from TRBV18 and TRBJ2-7, with TRBD1 as a possible D gene (6 bases). Per the germline V gene, CDR1 is KGHSH and CDR2 is LQKENI. The V end was cut by 3 bases, the J end by 4 bases, with 10 bases between. This CDR3 has 13 amino acids. CDR3 sequence: CASSPSQGYEQYF. The CDR3 nucleotides read TGTGCCAGCTCACCGTCCCAGGGGTACGAGCAGTACTTC.

J is TRBJ2-1 and V is TRBV6-5; possibly TRBD2 for D (7 bases). This CDR3 is 17 amino acids long. Germline V lookup: CDR1 MNHEY, CDR2 SVGAGI. The V end was cut by 0 bases, the J end by 2 bases, with 14 bases between. CDR3 sequence: CASSYSRGGATYNEQFF. The CDR3 nucleotides read TGTGCCAGCAGTTACTCGAGAGGGGGGGCAACCTACAATGAGCAGTTCTTC.

The chain combines TRBV29-1 with TRBJ1-2; tentative D call: TRBD1 (6 bases). V lost 0 bases and J 4 bases, leaving 21 bases between the germline ends. The germline CDR1 and CDR2 sequences are SQVTM and ANQGSEA. The CDR3 runs to 17 residues. CDR3 in amino acids: CSVEDRGGRGASYGYTF. DNA of the CDR3: TGCAGCGTTGAAGACCGAGGAGGCAGGGGAGCCTCCTATGGCTACACCTTC. The full variable domain, rest sourced from reference TRBV29-1 and TRBJ1-2, is SAVISQKPSRDICQRGTSLTIQCQVDSQVTMMFWYRQQPGQSLTLIATANQGSEATYESGFVIDKFPISRPNLTFSTLTVSNMSPEDSSIYLCSVEDRGGRGASYGYTFGSGTRLTVV.

This chain connects TRBV6-2 or TRBV6-3 to TRBJ2-7, with TRBD1 identical over 9 bases. Trimming removed 5 bases from V and 9 bases from J; junction bases left unmatched: 5. This CDR3 region has 12 residues. From germline, CDR1 is MNHEY and CDR2 SVGEGT. Written as DNA, the CDR3 is TGTGCCAGCAGTCGGGACAGGGTGCGGCAGTACTTC. Protein product: CASSRDRVRQYF.

The chain joins TRBV5-1 to TRBJ2-3; the match to TRBD2 covers 16 bases. The V and J ends lost 4 bases and 0 bases, in that order; junction bases with no gene match: 2. CDR1 SGHRS and CDR2 YFSETQ come from the germline V gene. This CDR3 spans 17 amino acids. CDR3 DNA: TGCGCCAGCAGCGTGGGACTAGCGGGGGGGAGCACAGATACGCAGTATTTT. Its protein product is CASSVGLAGGSTDTQYF. Full variable domain (outside the CDR3, taken from reference TRBV5-1 and TRBJ2-3): KAGVTQTPRYLIKTRGQQVTLSCSPISGHRSVSWYQQTPGQGLQFLFEYFSETQRNKGNFPGRFSGRQFSNSRSEMNVSTLELGDSALYLCASSVGLAGGSTDTQYFGPGTRLTVL.

This clonotype was observed a single time. The rearrangement joins TRBV28 to TRBJ2-7; 10 bases match TRBD1. Germline lookup yields CDR1 MDHEN and CDR2 SYDVKM. V lost 8 bases to trimming and J lost 7 bases; unmatched junction nucleotides: 5. CDR3 length: 12 residues. CDR3: CASGTGVREQYF. The CDR3 bases are TGTGCCAGCGGGACAGGGGTTAGGGAGCAGTACTTC.

This clonotype appeared a few times. The chain couples TRBV18 to TRBJ2-7; D tentatively fits TRBD1 or TRBD2 (6 bases each). The CDR3 is made up of 18 amino acids. Per germline, CDR1 KGHSH and CDR2 LQKENI. V was clipped by 0 bases and J by 2 bases, with 20 bases between them. The CDR3 protein is CASSPPIYPGAGAYEQYF. For the CDR3, the DNA is TGTGCCAGCTCACCACCTATTTACCCGGGGGCAGGGGCCTACGAGCAGTACTTC.

This clonotype was observed a handful of times. V is TRBV4-1 and J is TRBJ2-7; 10 nucleotides match TRBD1. This CDR3 is built from 14 residues. CDR1 is MGHRA and CDR2 is YSYEKL in the germline V gene. Trimming took 3 bases from V and 2 from J; bases not matched to a gene: 1. CDR3 sequence (DNA): TGCGCCAGCAGCCACGGACAGGGGGCCTACGAGCAGTACTTC. It is translated as CASSHGQGAYEQYF.

The rearrangement links TRBV3-1 to TRBJ1-1; weak D call: TRBD1 (6 bases). Per the germline V gene, CDR1 is LGHDT and CDR2 is YNNKEL (reference sequence). With 0 bases removed from V and 11 bases from J, the gap between germline ends came to 16 bases. CDR3 size: 14 residues. CDR3 protein: CASSQEGAPWEAFF. CDR3 DNA sequence: TGTGCCAGCAGCCAAGAGGGGGCCCCCTGGGAGGCTTTCTTT.

In its sample, this clonotype was seen a few times. The chain couples TRBV9 to TRBJ2-7; 7 positions agree with TRBD1. This CDR3 is built from 14 residues. The V segment lost 4 bases and the J segment 3 bases; nucleotides outside the gene matches: 7. Per the germline V gene, CDR1 is SGDLS and CDR2 is YYNGEE. The CDR3 DNA reads as TGTGCCAGCAGCCCCTGGGACAGCAACTACGAGCAGTACTTC. Its protein product is CASSPWDSNYEQYF.

The rearrangement uses TRBV20-1 and TRBJ2-5; TRBD2 matches at 7 bases. Germline CDR1 reads DFQATT; CDR2 reads SNEGSKA (reference sequence). J gave up 5 bases and V 4 bases, and 7 bases lay outside the gene matches. The CDR3 sequence is 13 residues long. CDR3 in amino acids: CSAKLAEVETQYF. In nucleotides, the CDR3 is TGCAGTGCTAAGCTAGCGGAGGTGGAGACCCAGTACTTC.

This sequence joins TRBV7-2 and TRBJ2-1; no firm D call. Germline lookup yields CDR1 SGHTA and CDR2 FQGNSA. Trimming removed 0 bases from V and 9 bases from J, with 9 bases in between. This CDR3 spans 13 amino acids. The CDR3 reads CASSLAFGSEQFF. In nucleotides, the CDR3 is TGTGCCAGCAGCTTAGCATTCGGGTCTGAGCAGTTCTTC.

The chain links TRBV7-9 to TRBJ1-1; no reliable D call. The CDR3 runs to 11 residues. CDR1 SEHNR and CDR2 FQNEAQ come from the germline V gene (reference sequence). Deletions cut 1 base from V and 6 bases from J, with 3 bases between. CDR3 protein: CASSLVSEAFF. The CDR3 bases are TGTGCCAGCAGCTTAGTCTCTGAAGCTTTCTTT.

This chain uses TRBV7-9 with TRBJ1-1, with D possibly TRBD1 on 6 matching bases. The germline CDR1 and CDR2 sequences are SEHNR and FQNEAQ (reference sequence). The length of the CDR3 is 15 residues. The V and J ends lost 8 bases and 0 bases respectively, with 16 bases between them. CDR3 DNA sequence: TGTGCCAGCCAGGAACAGGGCTCGGTGAACACTGAAGCTTTCTTT. Amino acids: CASQEQGSVNTEAFF.

This clonotype occurred a few times. V gene TRBV11-1 combines with J gene TRBJ2-1, with 7 bases matching TRBD2. The CDR3 has 13 residues. After removal of 4 bases from V and 9 bases from J, the junction contained 6 bases not matched to a gene. Germline loops: CDR1 SGHAT, CDR2 FQDESV (reference sequence). CDR3 protein: CASSWGGRSEQFF. As DNA, the CDR3 is TGTGCCAGCAGCTGGGGAGGGAGAAGTGAGCAGTTCTTC.